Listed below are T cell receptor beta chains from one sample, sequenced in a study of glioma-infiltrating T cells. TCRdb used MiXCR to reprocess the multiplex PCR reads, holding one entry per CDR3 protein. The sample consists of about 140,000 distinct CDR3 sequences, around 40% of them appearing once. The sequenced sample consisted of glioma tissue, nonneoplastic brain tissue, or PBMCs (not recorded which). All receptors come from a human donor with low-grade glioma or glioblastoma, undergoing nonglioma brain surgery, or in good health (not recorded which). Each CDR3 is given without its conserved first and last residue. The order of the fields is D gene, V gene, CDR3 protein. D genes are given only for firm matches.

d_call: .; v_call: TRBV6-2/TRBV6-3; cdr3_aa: ASSYGQGGQETQY
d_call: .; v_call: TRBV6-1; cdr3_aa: ASSPNLVTDTQY
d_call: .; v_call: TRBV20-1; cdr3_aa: SASLGTAATDTQY
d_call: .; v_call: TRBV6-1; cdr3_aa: ASSQTGLSSYEQY
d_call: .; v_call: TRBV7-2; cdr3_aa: ASSFGNNNYGYT
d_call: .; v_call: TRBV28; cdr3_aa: ASSSQGATNEKLF
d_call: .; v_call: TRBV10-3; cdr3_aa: AISESETRDTIY
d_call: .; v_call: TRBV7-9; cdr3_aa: ASRVEVNDEQY
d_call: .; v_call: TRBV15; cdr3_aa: ATSRDQRETQY
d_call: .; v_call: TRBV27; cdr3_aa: ASSLGAGKGGYT